The text below deals with one T cell receptor (beta chain). Germline loops: CDR1 ENHRY, CDR2 SYGVKD. The V and J ends lost 11 bases and 6 bases, in that order; junction bases with no gene match: 9. The CDR3 length is 12 residues. This specimen comes from a study of blood T cell repertoires in COVID-19. Study summary: Researchers got acute and convalescent COVID-19 samples from the United States, Italy and Spain.

In the source study's methods: Reference gene primer amplification yielded estimated nucleated cell counts. Sequencing used immunoSEQ multiplex PCR; TCRdb keeps in-frame clones, though not all of them. The V and J calls and the clone size are those of that table, but D and trimming were determined from the DNA. The sample lists around 180,000 clones; roughly 75% were seen once. This TCR was recovered from a man aged 65 to 79 with active or convalescent COVID-19. The chain employs TRBV10-3 and TRBJ1-2, with 7 bases lining up with TRBD1. Source material: peripheral blood. The chain's CDR3 is CAATGYSDGYTF. The CDR3, as DNA: TGTGCCGCGACAGGGTATTCGGATGGCTACACCTTC.